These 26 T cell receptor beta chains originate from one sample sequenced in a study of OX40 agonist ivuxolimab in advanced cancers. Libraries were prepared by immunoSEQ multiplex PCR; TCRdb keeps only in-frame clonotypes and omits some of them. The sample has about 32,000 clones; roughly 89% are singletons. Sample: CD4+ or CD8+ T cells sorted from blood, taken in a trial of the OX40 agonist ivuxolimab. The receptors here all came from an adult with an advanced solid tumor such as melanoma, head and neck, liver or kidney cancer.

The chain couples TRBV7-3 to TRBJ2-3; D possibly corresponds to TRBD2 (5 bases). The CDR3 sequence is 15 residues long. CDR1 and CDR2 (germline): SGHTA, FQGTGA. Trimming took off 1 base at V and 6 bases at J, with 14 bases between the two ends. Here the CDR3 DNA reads TGTGCCAGCAGCTTAAACCCCGGACTTTCGGATACGCAGTATTTT. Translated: CASSLNPGLSDTQYF.

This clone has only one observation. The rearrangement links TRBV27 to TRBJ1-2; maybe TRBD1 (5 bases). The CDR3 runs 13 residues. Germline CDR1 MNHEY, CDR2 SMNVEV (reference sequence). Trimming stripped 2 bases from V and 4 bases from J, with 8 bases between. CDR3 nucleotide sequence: TGTGCCAGCAGTTTAGGGGGAGTCTATGGCTACACCTTC. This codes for CASSLGGVYGYTF.

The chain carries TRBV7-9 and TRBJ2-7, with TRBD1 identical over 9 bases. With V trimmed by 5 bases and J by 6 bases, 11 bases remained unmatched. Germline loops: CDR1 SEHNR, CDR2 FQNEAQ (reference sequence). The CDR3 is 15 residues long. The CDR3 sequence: CASSVQGTGHPEQYF. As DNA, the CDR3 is TGTGCCAGCAGCGTCCAAGGGACAGGGCACCCCGAGCAGTACTTC.

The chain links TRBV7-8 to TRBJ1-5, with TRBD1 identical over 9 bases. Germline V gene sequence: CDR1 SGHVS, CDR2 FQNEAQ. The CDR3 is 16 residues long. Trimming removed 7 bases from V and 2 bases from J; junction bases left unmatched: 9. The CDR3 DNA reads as TGTGCCAGCACCGAACAGGGGGCTGGTGGCAATCAGCCCCAGCATTTT. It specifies CASTEQGAGGNQPQHF.

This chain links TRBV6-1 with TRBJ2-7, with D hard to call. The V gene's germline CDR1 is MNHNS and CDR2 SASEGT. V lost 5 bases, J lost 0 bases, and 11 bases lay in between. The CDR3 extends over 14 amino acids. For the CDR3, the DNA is TGTGCCAGCAGTTTTGGTGATAACTCCTACGAGCAGTACTTC. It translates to CASSFGDNSYEQYF.

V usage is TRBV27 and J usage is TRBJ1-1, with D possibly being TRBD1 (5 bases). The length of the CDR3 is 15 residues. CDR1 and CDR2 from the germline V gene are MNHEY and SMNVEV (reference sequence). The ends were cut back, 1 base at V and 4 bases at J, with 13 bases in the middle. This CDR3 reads CASSLWGAGPTEAFF. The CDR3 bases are TGTGCCAGCAGTTTATGGGGTGCGGGACCCACTGAAGCTTTCTTT.

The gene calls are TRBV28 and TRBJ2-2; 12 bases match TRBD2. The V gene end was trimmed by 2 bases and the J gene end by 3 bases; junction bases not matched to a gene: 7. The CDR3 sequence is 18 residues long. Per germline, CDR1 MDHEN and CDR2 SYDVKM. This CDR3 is CASSLRGLAGSYTGELFF. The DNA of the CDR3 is TGTGCCAGCAGTTTAAGGGGACTAGCGGGCTCCTACACCGGGGAGCTGTTTTTT.

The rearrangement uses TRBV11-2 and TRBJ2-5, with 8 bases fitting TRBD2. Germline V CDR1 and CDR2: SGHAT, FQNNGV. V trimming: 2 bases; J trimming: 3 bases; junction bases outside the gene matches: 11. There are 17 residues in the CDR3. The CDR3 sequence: CASSLTHSGTWEETQYF. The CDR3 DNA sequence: TGTGCCAGCAGCTTAACTCATAGCGGGACTTGGGAAGAGACCCAGTACTTC.

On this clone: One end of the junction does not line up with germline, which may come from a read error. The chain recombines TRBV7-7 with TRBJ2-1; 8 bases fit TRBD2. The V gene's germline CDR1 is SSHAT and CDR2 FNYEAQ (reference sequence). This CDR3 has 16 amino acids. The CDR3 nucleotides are TGTGCTAGCAGCCCTATGACTAGCGAGGTCTACAATGAGCAGTTCTTC. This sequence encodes CASSPMTSEVYNEQFF. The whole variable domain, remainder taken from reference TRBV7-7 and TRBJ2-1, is GAGVSQSPRYKVTKRGQDVTLRCDPISSHATLYWYQQALGQGPEFLTYFNYEAQPDKSGLPSDRFSAERPEGSISTLTIQRTEQRDSAMYRCASSPMTSEVYNEQFFGPGTRLTVL.

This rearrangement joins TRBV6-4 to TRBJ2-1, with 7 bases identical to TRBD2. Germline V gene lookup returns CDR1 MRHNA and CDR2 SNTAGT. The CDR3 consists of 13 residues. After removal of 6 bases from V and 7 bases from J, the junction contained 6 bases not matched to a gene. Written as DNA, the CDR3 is TGTGCCAGCAGCCCGGGAGGTATGAATGAGCAGTTCTTC. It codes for CASSPGGMNEQFF.

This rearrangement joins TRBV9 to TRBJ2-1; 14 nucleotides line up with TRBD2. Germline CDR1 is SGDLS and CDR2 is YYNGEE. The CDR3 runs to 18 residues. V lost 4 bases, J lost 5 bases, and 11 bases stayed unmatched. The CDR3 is CASSLRWTSGRTNNEQFF. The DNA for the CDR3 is TGTGCCAGCAGCTTACGATGGACTAGCGGGAGGACCAACAATGAGCAGTTCTTC.

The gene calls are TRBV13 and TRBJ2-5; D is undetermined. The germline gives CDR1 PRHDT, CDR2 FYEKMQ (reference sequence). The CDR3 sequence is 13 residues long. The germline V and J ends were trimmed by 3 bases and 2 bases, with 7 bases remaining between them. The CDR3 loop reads CASSLDRQETQYF. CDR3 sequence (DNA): TGTGCCAGCAGCTTGGACCGGCAAGAGACCCAGTACTTC.

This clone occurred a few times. The CDR3, as DNA: TGTGCCAGCAGCTTGCCGGGAACTGAAGCTTTCTTT. Translated: CASSLPGTEAFF. V gene TRBV5-5 combines with J gene TRBJ1-1; D gene uncertain. Germline assignment: CDR1 SGHKS and CDR2 YYEKEE (reference sequence). This CDR3 has 12 residues. Between the trimmed V and J ends, which lost 1 base and 5 bases, there was a span of 6 bases.

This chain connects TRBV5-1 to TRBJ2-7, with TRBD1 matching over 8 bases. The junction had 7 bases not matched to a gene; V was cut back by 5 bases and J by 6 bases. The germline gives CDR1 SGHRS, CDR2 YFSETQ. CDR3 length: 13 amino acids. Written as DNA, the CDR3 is TGCGCCAGCAGGGGGGACAGGTTCTCCGAGCAGTACTTC. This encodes CASRGDRFSEQYF.

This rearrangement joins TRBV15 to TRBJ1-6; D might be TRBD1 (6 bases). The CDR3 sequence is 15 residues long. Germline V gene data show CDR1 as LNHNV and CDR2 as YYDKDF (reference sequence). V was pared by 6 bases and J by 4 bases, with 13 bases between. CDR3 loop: CATRWVGGYNSPLHF. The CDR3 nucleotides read TGTGCCACCAGATGGGTAGGGGGGTATAATTCACCCCTCCACTTT.

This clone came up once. DNA of the CDR3: TGTGCCAGCAGCTTTCCGCCCCGGGGGGAAACCTACAATGAGCAGTTCTTC. Translated: CASSFPPRGETYNEQFF. The chain has TRBV7-9 and TRBJ2-1; 7 nucleotides match TRBD2. With V trimmed by 3 bases and J by 2 bases, 10 bases remained unmatched. Germline V gene lookup returns CDR1 SEHNR and CDR2 FQNEAQ (reference sequence). The CDR3 is 17 residues long.

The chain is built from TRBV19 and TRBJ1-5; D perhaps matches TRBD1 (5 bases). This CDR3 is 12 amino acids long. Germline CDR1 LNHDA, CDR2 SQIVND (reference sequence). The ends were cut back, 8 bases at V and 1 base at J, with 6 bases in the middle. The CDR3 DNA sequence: TGTGCCAGTGGGGACAGCAATCAGCCCCAGCATTTT. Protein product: CASGDSNQPQHF.

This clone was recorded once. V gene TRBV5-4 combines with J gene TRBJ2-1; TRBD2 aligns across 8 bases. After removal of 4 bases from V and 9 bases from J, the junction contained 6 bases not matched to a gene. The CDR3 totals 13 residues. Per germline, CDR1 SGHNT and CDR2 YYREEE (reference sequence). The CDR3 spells CASSGLAAGEQFF. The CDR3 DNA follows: TGTGCCAGCAGCGGACTAGCAGCAGGTGAGCAGTTCTTC.

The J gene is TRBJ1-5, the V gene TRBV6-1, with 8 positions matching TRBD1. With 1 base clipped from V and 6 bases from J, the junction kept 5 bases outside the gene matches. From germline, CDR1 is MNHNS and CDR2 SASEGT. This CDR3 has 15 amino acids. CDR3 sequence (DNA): TGTGCCAGCAGTGAAGTGGGACAGGCGGGTCAGCCCCAGCATTTT. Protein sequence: CASSEVGQAGQPQHF.

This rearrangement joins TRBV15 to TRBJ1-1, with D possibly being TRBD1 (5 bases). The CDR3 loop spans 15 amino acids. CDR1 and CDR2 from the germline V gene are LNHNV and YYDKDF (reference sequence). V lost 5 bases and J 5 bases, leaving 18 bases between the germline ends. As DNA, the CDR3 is TGTGCCACCAGCCGATCACGGGGGGTATTGACTGAAGCTTTCTTT. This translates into CATSRSRGVLTEAFF.

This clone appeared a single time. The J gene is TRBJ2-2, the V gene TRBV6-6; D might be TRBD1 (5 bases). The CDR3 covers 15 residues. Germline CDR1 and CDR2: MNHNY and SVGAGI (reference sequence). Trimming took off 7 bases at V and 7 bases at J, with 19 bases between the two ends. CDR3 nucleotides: TGTGCCAGCACCTACGCAGGGCGGTTTGGCGGGGAGCTGTTTTTT. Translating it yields CASTYAGRFGGELFF.

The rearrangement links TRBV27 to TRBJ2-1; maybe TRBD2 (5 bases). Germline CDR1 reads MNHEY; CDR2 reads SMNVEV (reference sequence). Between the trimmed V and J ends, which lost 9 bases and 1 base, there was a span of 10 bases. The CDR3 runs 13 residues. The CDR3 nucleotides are TGTGCCAGTACTAGTCTGTCCTACAATGAGCAGTTCTTC. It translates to CASTSLSYNEQFF.

CDR3 region: CASSGGTSGTSYNEQFF. The CDR3 bases are TGTGCCAGCAGCGGGGGGACTAGCGGGACTTCCTACAATGAGCAGTTCTTC. The chain combines TRBV5-6 with TRBJ2-1; 13 bases are a match to TRBD2. V gave up 4 bases and J gave up 1 base; unmatched junction bases: 5. Germline CDR1 and CDR2: SGHDT and YYEEEE. The CDR3 sequence is 17 residues long.

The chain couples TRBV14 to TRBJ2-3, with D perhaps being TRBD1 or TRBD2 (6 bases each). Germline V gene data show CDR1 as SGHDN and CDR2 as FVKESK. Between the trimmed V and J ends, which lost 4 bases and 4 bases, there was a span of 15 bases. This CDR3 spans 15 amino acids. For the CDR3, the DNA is TGTGCCAGCAGCCGGACAGCGGGTGTTGCAGATACGCAGTATTTT. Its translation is CASSRTAGVADTQYF.

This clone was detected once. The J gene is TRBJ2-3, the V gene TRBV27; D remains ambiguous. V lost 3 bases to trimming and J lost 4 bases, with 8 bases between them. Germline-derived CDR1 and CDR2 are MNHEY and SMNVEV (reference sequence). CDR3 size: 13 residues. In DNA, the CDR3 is TGTGCCAGCAGTTTGGGTAGCCCAGATACGCAGTATTTT. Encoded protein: CASSLGSPDTQYF.

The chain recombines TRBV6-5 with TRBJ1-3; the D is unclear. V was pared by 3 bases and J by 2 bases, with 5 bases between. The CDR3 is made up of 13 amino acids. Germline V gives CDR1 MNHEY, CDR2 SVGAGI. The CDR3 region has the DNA TGTGCCAGCAGTTATTGGACTGGAAACACCATATATTTT. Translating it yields CASSYWTGNTIYF.